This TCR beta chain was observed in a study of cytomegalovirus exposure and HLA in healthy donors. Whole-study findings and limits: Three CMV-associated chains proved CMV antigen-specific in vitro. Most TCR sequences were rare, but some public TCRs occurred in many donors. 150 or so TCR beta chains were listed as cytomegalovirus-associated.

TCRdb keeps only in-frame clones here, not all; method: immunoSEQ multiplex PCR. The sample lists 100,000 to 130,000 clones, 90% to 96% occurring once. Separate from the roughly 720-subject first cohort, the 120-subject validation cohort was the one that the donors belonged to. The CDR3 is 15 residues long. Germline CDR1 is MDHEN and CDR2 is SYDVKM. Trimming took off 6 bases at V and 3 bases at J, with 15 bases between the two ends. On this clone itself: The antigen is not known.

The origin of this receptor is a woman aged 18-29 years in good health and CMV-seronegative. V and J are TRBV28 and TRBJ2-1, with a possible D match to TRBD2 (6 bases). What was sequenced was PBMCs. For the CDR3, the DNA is TGTGCCAGCAGGATGGAAGGAGGGAACTACAATGAGCAGTTCTTC. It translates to CASRMEGGNYNEQFF.